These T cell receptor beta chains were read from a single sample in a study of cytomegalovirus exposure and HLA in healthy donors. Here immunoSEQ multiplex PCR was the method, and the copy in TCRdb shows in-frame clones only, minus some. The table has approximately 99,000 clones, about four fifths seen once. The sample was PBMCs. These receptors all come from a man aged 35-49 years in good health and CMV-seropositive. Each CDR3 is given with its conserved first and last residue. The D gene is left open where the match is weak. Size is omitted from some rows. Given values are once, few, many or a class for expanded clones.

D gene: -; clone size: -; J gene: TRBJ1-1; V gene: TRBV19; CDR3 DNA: TGTGCCAGTAGTATATATGGGCCGAACACTGAAGCTTTCTTT; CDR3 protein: CASSIYGPNTEAFF
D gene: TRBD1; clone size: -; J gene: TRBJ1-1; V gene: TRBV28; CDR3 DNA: TGTGCCAGCAGTTCCCTTAGGGGGCGAGGTGACACTGAAGCTTTCTTT; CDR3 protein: CASSSLRGRGDTEAFF
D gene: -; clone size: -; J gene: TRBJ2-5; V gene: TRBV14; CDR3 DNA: TGTGCCAGCAGCCGGGCGAGGGCGAGTCAAGAGACCCAGTACTTC; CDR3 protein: CASSRARASQETQYF
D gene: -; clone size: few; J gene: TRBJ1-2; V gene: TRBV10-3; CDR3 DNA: TGTGCCATCAGTGAGTCGCCAGGGCAGGGTGGCGGCTACACCTTC; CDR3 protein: CAISESPGQGGGYTF
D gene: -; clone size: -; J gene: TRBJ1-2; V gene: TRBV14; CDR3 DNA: TGTGCCAGCAGCCCCCCAAGGACAGCCTACACCTTC; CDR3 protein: CASSPPRTAYTF
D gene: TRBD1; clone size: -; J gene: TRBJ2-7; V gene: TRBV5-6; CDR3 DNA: TGTGCCAGCAGCTGGACAGGGGCCGAGCAGTACTTC; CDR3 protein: CASSWTGAEQYF
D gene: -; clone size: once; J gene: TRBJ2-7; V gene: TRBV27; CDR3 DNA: TGTGCCAGCAGTTCCTCGGGCAGGGGAGACTACGAGCAGTACTTC; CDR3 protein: CASSSSGRGDYEQYF
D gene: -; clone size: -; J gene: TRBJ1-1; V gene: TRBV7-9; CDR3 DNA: TGTGCCAGCAGCTTCAGGGCGACTGAAGCTTTCTTT; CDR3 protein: CASSFRATEAFF
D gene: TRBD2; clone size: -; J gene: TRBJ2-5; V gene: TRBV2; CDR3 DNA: TGTGCCAGCAGTGTCGGGGAGGGCCAAGAGACCCAGTACTTC; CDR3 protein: CASSVGEGQETQYF
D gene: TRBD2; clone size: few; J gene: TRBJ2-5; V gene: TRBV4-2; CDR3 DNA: TGTGCCAGCAGCCAAGGTCCAGCGGGAGCAGAAGAGACCCAGTACTTC; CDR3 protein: CASSQGPAGAEETQYF
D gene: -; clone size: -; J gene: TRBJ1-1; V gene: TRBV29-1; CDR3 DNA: TGCAGCGTTAGGGCCCCCAGGGGACCAGCTTTCTTT; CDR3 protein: CSVRAPRGPAFF
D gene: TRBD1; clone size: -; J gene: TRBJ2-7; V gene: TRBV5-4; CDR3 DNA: TGTGCCAGCAGTCTCCAGGGGGCTTCTAAGGAGCAGTACTTC; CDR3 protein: CASSLQGASKEQYF
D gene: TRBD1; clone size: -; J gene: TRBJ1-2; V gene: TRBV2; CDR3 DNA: TGTGCCAGCAGGGACAGGGGGTTCTATGGCTACACCTTC; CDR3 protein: CASRDRGFYGYTF
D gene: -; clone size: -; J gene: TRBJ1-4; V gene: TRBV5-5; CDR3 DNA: TGTGCCAGCAGTCGAAATTTGGACAGCAGGACCGTATTAGGACTGTTTTTT; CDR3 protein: CASSRNLDSRTVLGLFF
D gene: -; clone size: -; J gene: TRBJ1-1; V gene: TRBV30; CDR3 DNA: TGTGCCTGGAGTGTACAGTCGGCTGAAGCTTTCTTT; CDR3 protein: CAWSVQSAEAFF
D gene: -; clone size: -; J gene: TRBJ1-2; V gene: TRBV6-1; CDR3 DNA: TGTGCCAGCAGTGTGCAGGGAACCTATGGCTACACCTTC; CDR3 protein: CASSVQGTYGYTF
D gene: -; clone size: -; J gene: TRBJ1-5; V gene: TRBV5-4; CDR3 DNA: TGTGCCAGCAGCTTCTACGGTCCCCAGCATTTT; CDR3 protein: CASSFYGPQHF
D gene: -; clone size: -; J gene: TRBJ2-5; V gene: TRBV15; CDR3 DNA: TGTGCCACCAGCAGAGACGGAGCTGCTACCGGGGAGCAGTACTTC; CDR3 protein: CATSRDGAATGEQYF
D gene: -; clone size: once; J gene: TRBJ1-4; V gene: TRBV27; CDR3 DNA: TGTGCCAGCAGTTTATCGCGCCTCCTTAATGAAAAACTGTTTTTT; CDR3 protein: CASSLSRLLNEKLFF
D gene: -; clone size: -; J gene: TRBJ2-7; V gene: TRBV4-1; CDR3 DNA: TGCGCCAGCAGCGACACATTTTTCACTTCCTACGAGCAGTACTTC; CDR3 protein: CASSDTFFTSYEQYF
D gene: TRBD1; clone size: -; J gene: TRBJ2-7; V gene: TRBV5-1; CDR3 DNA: TGCGCCAGCAAACCGGGACAGGGGGAAAACGAGCAGTACTTC; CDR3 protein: CASKPGQGENEQYF
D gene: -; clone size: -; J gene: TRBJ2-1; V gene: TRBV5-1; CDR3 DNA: TGCGCCAGCAGCGTACAGGGTACGGTCAATGAGCAGTTCTTC; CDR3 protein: CASSVQGTVNEQFF
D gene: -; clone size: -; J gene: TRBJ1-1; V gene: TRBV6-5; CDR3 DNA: TGTGCCAGCAGAGACACCTGGAACACTGAAGCTTTCTTT; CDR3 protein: CASRDTWNTEAFF
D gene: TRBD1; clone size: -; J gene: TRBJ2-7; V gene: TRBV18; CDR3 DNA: TGTGCCAGCTCACTGGGGACAGGGCCCTCCTACGAGCAGTACTTC; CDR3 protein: CASSLGTGPSYEQYF
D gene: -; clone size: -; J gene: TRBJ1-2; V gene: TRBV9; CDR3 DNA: TGTGCCAGCAGCGAAAAACAGGGTTATGGCTACACCTTC; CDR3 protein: CASSEKQGYGYTF
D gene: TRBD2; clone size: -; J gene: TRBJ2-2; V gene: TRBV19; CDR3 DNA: TGTGCCAGTAGCACCGGGACTAGCATCTCCGGGGAGCTGTTTTTT; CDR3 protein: CASSTGTSISGELFF
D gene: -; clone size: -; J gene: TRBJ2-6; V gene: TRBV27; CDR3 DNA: TGTGCCAGCAGCGACAGGAGCTCTGGGGCCAACGTCCTGACTTTC; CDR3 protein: CASSDRSSGANVLTF
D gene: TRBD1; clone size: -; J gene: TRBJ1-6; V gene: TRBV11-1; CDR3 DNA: TGTGCCAGCAGCCGGACAGGGAATAATTCACCCCTCCACTTT; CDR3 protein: CASSRTGNNSPLHF
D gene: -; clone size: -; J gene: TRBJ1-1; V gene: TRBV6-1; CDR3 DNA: TGTGCCAGCAGTGAATCCCCGGCCCGGGGAGCTTTCTTT; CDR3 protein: CASSESPARGAFF
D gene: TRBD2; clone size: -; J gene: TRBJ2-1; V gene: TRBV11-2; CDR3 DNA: TGTGCCAGCAGCTTAGTGGGGGGACTAGCGGGGGGAACCTACAATGAGCAGTTCTTC; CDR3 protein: CASSLVGGLAGGTYNEQFF
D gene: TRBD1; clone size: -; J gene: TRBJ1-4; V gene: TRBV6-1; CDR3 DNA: TGTGCCAGCACCCGGGACAGGGGGACTGAAAAACTGTTTTTT; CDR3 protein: CASTRDRGTEKLFF
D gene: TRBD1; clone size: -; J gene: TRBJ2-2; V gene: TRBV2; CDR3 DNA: TGTGCCAGCAGAGCCAGGACAGGGGGGACCGGGGAGCTGTTTTTT; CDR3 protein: CASRARTGGTGELFF
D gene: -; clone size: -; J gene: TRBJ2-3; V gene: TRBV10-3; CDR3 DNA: TGTGCCATCAACGGGGTTAGCACAGATACGCAGTATTTT; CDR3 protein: CAINGVSTDTQYF
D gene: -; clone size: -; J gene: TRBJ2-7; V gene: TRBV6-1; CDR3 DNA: TGTGCCAGCAGCCGGGACACCTCCTACGAGCAGTACTTC; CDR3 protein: CASSRDTSYEQYF
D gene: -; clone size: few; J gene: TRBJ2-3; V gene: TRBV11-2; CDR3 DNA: TGTGCCAGCAGCTGGGGGGGCTCGCTCACAGATACGCAGTATTTT; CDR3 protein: CASSWGGSLTDTQYF
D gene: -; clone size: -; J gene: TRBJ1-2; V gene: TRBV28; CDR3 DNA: TGTGCCAGCACTCCTCACCCAGGGGCGGAAGCTAGTGCTAACTATGGCTACACCTTC; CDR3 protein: CASTPHPGAEASANYGYTF
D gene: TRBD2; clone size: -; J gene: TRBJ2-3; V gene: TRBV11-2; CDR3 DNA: TGTGCCAGCAGCTTACTAGCGGGTTCCACAGATACGCAGTATTTT; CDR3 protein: CASSLLAGSTDTQYF
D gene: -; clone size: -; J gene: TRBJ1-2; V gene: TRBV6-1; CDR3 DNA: TGTGCCAGCAGTTATGGGCAAAACTATGGCTACACCTTC; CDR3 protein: CASSYGQNYGYTF
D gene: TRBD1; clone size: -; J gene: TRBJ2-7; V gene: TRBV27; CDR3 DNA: TGTGCCAGCAGCTTACAGGGGGCTATCTACGAGCAGTACTTC; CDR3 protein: CASSLQGAIYEQYF
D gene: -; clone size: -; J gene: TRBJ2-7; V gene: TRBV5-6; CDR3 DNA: TGTGCCAGCAGAACCCTCCGCAGCGAGAGCTCCTACGAGCAGTACTTC; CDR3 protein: CASRTLRSESSYEQYF
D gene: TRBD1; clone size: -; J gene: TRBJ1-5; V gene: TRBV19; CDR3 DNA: TGTGCCAGTAGGCAGACAGGGTTGAATCAGCCCCAGCATTTT; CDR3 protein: CASRQTGLNQPQHF
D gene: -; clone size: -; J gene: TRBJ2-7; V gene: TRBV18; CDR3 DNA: TGTGCCAGCTCACCTCCCGCAGGGGGGTCCTACGAGCAGTACTTC; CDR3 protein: CASSPPAGGSYEQYF
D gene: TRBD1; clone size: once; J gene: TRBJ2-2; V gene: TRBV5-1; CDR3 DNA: TGCGCCAGCAGCTTGAAGGGGGCGACCGGGGAGCTGTTTTTT; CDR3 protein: CASSLKGATGELFF
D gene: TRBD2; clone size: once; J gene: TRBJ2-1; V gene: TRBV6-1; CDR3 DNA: TGTGCCAGCAGCTCCACTAGCGGGGGCTACAATGAGCAGTTCTTC; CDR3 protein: CASSSTSGGYNEQFF
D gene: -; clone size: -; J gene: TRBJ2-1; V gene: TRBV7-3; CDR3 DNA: TGTGCCAGCAGCTTAACGGAAGCGGGTGAGCAGTTCTTC; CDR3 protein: CASSLTEAGEQFF
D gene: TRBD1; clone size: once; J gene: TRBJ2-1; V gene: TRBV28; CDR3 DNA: TGTGCCAGCAGTTCCATGGACAGGGAGGTCGATGAGCAGTTCTTC; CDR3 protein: CASSSMDREVDEQFF
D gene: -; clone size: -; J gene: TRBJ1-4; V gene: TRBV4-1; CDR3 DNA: TGCGCCAGCAGCCAAGTTCCGGCAGTAGGAGGAAAACTGTTTTTT; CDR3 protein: CASSQVPAVGGKLFF